Listed here are 14 T cell receptor beta chains from one sample, sequenced in a study of cytomegalovirus exposure and HLA in healthy donors. The primer mix had 60 Vbeta and 13 Jbeta primers. TCRdb's table, derived via immunoSEQ multiplex PCR, lists solely in-frame clones and lacks some. The data hold approximately 69,000 clones, with about 70% observed a single time. Specimen: PBMCs. All receptors come from a woman aged 25 to 39 in good health and CMV-seropositive.

The V call is TRBV2, the J call TRBJ1-4; 7 positions agree with TRBD1. The germline V gene has CDR1 SNHLY and CDR2 FYNNEI. The CDR3 has 15 amino acids. The V and J ends lost 2 bases and 5 bases, in that order; junction bases with no gene match: 5. The chain's CDR3 is CASSERAGGNEKLFF. CDR3 DNA sequence: TGTGCCAGCAGTGAAAGGGCAGGGGGGAATGAAAAACTGTTTTTT.

The rearrangement links TRBV2 to TRBJ1-5; D not certain. This CDR3 region has 12 residues. The germline V gene has CDR1 SNHLY and CDR2 FYNNEI. The germline V and J ends were trimmed by 8 bases and 0 bases, with 5 bases remaining between them. The CDR3 region is CASGSSNQPQHF. The CDR3 coding sequence is TGTGCCAGCGGCAGTAGCAATCAGCCCCAGCATTTT. The full variable domain, completed using reference TRBV2 and TRBJ1-5, is EPEVTQTPSHQVTQMGQEVILRCVPISNHLYFYWYRQILGQKVEFLVSFYNNEISEKSEIFDDQFSVERPDGSNFTLKIRSTKLEDSAMYFCASGSSNQPQHFGDGTRLSIL.

This rearrangement joins TRBV2 to TRBJ2-3; 7 bases are a match to TRBD2. This CDR3 has 15 residues. The germline CDR1 and CDR2 sequences are SNHLY and FYNNEI. V was clipped by 5 bases and J by 0 bases; unmatched bases: 5. Written as DNA, the CDR3 is TGTGCCAGCAGTCCACTAGCGACTAGCACAGATACGCAGTATTTT. Its protein is CASSPLATSTDTQYF.

The chain employs TRBV4-1 and TRBJ2-1, with 7 bases matching TRBD1. CDR3 length equals 16 residues. V was clipped by 4 bases and J by 4 bases; unmatched bases: 10. Germline V gene data show CDR1 as MGHRA and CDR2 as YSYEKL. This CDR3 reads CASSLRTGRSYNEQFF. The CDR3 nucleotides read TGCGCCAGCAGCCTTCGGACAGGCCGAAGTTACAATGAGCAGTTCTTC.

This clone was detected only once. The chain links TRBV6-1 to TRBJ1-1; D ambiguous. V was pared by 2 bases and J by 0 bases, with 4 bases between. Germline V gene data show CDR1 as MNHNS and CDR2 as SASEGT. The CDR3 runs to 13 residues. The CDR3 DNA reads TGTGCCAGCAGTGAAACGGTGAACACTGAAGCTTTCTTT. It is translated as CASSETVNTEAFF.

The chain is built from TRBV2 and TRBJ1-5; 8 bases fit TRBD1. CDR1 is SNHLY and CDR2 is FYNNEI in the germline V gene. The length of the CDR3 is 19 residues. With 5 bases clipped from V and 2 bases from J, the junction kept 17 bases outside the gene matches. The CDR3 reads CASSPRTGSVIRGNQPQHF. Here the CDR3 DNA reads TGTGCCAGCAGTCCACGGACAGGGTCGGTAATTCGTGGCAATCAGCCCCAGCATTTT.

This clone was found a few times. CDR3 loop: CSAQGASTEQYF. CDR3 in DNA: TGCAGCGCACAGGGGGCGAGTACCGAGCAGTACTTC. This chain uses TRBV29-1 with TRBJ2-7; 9 nucleotides align to TRBD1. Germline V gene lookup returns CDR1 SQVTM and CDR2 ANQGSEA. The CDR3 has 12 amino acids. Trimming took 7 bases from V and 6 from J; bases not matched to a gene: 7.

This chain connects TRBV7-9 to TRBJ1-1, with TRBD1 matching 10 bases. This CDR3 comprises 14 residues. In germline, CDR1 is SEHNR, CDR2 FQNEAQ (reference sequence). V was pared by 5 bases and J by 5 bases, with 5 bases of the junction left unmatched. CDR3 residues: CASSPGDRGTEAFF. As DNA, the CDR3 is TGTGCCAGCAGCCCCGGGGACAGGGGAACTGAAGCTTTCTTT.

This chain uses TRBV30 with TRBJ2-5, with TRBD1 matching 7 bases. This CDR3 comprises 15 residues. Germline V gene data show CDR1 as GTSNPN and CDR2 as SVGIG (reference sequence). V trimming: 0 bases; J trimming: 4 bases; junction bases outside the gene matches: 8. CDR3 sequence (DNA): TGTGCCTGGAGTGTAACGACAGGGTTAGGAGAGACCCAGTACTTC. This gives the protein CAWSVTTGLGETQYF.

This clone was counted once. The chain links TRBV30 to TRBJ1-2, with TRBD1 identical over 10 bases. Germline CDR1 GTSNPN, CDR2 SVGIG (reference sequence). The CDR3 sequence is 14 residues long. Germline trimming cut 4 bases from V and 6 bases from J; bases unmatched to any gene: 8. The CDR3 DNA is TGTGCCTGGAACCCTTGGGGGACAGGGGATGGCTACACCTTC. It translates to CAWNPWGTGDGYTF.

This chain uses TRBV6-5 with TRBJ1-5; 11 nucleotides align to TRBD1. J lost 4 bases, V lost 6 bases, and 5 bases had no gene match. The CDR3 contains 15 residues. Germline V gene sequence: CDR1 MNHEY, CDR2 SVGAGI. The CDR3 nucleotides read TGTGCCAGCAGCAAGGGACAGGGGGATAATCAGCCCCAGCATTTT. It specifies CASSKGQGDNQPQHF.

J is TRBJ1-1 and V is TRBV7-9; the match to TRBD1 covers 8 bases. Losses at the gene ends were 3 bases for V and 3 bases for J; bases not matched to a gene: 0. In germline, CDR1 is SEHNR, CDR2 FQNEAQ (reference sequence). The length of the CDR3 is 13 residues. The DNA for the CDR3 is TGTGCCAGCAGCTTGACAGGGGACACTGAAGCTTTCTTT. As protein: CASSLTGDTEAFF. Full variable domain (outside the CDR3, taken from reference TRBV7-9 and TRBJ1-1): DTGVSQNPRHKITKRGQNVTFRCDPISEHNRLYWYRQTLGQGPEFLTYFQNEAQLEKSRLLSDRFSAERPKGSFSTLEIQRTEQGDSAMYLCASSLTGDTEAFFGQGTRLTVV.

The chain employs TRBV5-4 and TRBJ1-1, with 8 bases identical to TRBD1. Per germline, CDR1 SGHNT and CDR2 YYREEE (reference sequence). The CDR3 has 14 amino acids. J gave up 5 bases and V 4 bases, and 7 bases lay outside the gene matches. The CDR3 protein is CASSGGTGGTEAFF. The CDR3 nucleotides are TGTGCCAGCAGCGGGGGGACAGGAGGAACTGAAGCTTTCTTT. Full variable domain (missing parts from reference TRBV5-4 and TRBJ1-1): ETGVTQSPTHLIKTRGQQVTLRCSSQSGHNTVSWYQQALGQGPQFIFQYYREEENGRGNFPPRFSGLQFPNYSSELNVNALELDDSALYLCASSGGTGGTEAFFGQGTRLTVV.

The rearrangement links TRBV6-5 to TRBJ2-7; TRBD1 matches 8 bases. Germline V gene data show CDR1 as MNHEY and CDR2 as SVGAGI. Trimming at V came to 5 bases and at J to 3 bases, leaving 3 bases not matched to a gene. The CDR3 has 13 amino acids. The CDR3 nucleotides are TGTGCCAGCAGTCTGGACAGGGACTACGAGCAGTACTTC. Protein: CASSLDRDYEQYF.